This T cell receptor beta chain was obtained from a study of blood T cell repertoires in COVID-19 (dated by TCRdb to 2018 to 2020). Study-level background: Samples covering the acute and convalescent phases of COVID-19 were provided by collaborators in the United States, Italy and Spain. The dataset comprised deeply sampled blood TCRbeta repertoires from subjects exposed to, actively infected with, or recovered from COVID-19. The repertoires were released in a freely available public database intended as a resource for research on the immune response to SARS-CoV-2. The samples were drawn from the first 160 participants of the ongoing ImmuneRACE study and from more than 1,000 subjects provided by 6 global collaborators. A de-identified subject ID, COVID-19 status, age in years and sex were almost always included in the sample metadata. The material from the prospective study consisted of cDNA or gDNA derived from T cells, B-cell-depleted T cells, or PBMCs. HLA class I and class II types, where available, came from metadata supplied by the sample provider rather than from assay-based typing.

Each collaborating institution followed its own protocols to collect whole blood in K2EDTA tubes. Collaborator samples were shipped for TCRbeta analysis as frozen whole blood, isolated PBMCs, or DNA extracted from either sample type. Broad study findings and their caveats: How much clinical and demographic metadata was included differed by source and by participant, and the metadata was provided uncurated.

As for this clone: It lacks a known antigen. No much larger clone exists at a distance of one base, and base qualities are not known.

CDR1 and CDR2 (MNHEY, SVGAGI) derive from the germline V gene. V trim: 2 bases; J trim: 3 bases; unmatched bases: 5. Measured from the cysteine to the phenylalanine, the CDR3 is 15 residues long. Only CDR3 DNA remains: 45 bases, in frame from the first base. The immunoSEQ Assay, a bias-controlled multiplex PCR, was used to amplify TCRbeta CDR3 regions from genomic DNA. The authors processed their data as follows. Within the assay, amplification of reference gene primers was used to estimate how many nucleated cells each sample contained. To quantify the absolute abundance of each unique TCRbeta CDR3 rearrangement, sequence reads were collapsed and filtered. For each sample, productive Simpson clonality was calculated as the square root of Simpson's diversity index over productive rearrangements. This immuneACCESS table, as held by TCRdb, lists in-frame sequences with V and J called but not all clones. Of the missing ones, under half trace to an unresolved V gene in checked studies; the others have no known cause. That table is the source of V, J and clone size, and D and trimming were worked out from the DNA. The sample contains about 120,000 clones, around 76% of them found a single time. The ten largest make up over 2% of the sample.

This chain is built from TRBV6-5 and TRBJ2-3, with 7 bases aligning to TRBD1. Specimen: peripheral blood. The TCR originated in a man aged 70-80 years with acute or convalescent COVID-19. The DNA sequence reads TGTGCCAGCAGTTACAGGGGGCGCAGGACAGATACGCAGTATTTT. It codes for CASSYRGRRTDTQYF.